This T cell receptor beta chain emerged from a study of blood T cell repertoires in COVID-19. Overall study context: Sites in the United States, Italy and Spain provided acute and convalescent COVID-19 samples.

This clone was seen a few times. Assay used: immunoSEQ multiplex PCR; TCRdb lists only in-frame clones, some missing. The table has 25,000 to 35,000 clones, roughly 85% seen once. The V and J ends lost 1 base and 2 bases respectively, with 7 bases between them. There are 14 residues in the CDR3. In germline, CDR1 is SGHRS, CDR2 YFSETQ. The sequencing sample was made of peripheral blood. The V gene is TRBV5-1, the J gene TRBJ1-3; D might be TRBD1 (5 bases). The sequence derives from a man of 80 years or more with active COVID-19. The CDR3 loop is CASSLSGAGNTIYF. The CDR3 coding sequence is TGCGCCAGCAGCTTGTCGGGGGCTGGAAACACCATATATTTT. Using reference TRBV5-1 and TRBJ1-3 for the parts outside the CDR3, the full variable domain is KAGVTQTPRYLIKTRGQQVTLSCSPISGHRSVSWYQQTPGQGLQFLFEYFSETQRNKGNFPGRFSGRQFSNSRSEMNVSTLELGDSALYLCASSLSGAGNTIYFGEGSWLTVV.